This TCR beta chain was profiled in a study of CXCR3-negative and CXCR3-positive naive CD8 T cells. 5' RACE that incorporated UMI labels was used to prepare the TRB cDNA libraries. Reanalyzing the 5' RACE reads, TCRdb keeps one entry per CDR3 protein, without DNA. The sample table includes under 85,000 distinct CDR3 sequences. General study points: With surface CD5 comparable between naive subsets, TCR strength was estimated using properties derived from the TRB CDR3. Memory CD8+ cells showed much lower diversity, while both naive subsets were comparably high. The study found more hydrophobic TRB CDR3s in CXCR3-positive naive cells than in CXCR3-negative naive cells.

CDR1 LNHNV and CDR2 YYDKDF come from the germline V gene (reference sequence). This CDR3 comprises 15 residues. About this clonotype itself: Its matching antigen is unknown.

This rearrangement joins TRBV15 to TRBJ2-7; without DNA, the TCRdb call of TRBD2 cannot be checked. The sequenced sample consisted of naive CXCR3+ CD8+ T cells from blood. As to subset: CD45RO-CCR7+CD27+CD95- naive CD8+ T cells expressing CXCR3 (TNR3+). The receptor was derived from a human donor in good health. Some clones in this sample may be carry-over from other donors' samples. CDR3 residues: CATSREGEGPYEQYF.